Given below is one T cell receptor beta chain in context. Its cognate antigen is unknown. The CDR3 is made up of 15 amino acids. V gave up 3 bases and J gave up 0 bases, with 6 bases separating them. Per germline, CDR1 MRHNA and CDR2 SNTAGT. Primers included in the PCR were 60 Vbeta and 13 Jbeta primers. Clones were sequenced by immunoSEQ multiplex PCR, and TCRdb holds only the in-frame ones, with some missing. The sample holds about 130,000 clones, around 82% seen once. The source of the sample is a study of cytomegalovirus exposure and HLA in healthy donors. General study results and limits: Later analysis showed TCR association rates varying by HLA locus, highest for DRB1 and lowest for HLA-C. The authors excluded some V segments, including TRBV6-2 and TRBV6-3, as indistinguishable. An analysis was carried out at a later point. It showed that HLA-associated TCR beta chains were more clonally expanded than equally common non-associated chains.

Sequencing used PBMCs. The clonotype comes from a boy under 18 in good health and CMV-seronegative. The chain uses TRBV6-4 and TRBJ2-6; possible D gene TRBD1, 6 bases. In DNA, the CDR3 is TGTGCCAGCAGTGAGGACAGCTCTGGGGCCAACGTCCTGACTTTC. Translation gives CASSEDSSGANVLTF.